This is a list of T cell receptor beta chains from one sample in a study of neoadjuvant anti-PD-1 for oral cavity cancer. Clones were sequenced by immunoSEQ multiplex PCR, and TCRdb holds only the in-frame ones, with some missing. There are some 29,000 clones in the sample; 70% to 80% occur only once, and around 3.7% lies in the top ten. The input for sequencing was PBMCs, taken after nivolumab (anti-PD-1) treatment. The receptors here all came from a person aged 35-79 years with oral cavity squamous cell carcinoma. The CDR3 runs from the conserved cysteine through the conserved F or W. The order of the fields is V gene, D gene, clone size, J gene, CDR3 protein, CDR3 DNA. D genes are given only for firm matches. The size of a clone is reported for some rows only, either as once, few or many, or as a class for expanded clones.

TRBV27	NA	NA	TRBJ1-1	CASSLYGMTEAFF	TGTGCCAGCAGTTTATACGGGATGACTGAAGCTTTCTTT
TRBV19	NA	NA	TRBJ2-3	CASKPPEGTQYF	TGTGCCAGTAAACCCCCCGAGGGGACGCAGTATTTT
TRBV19	NA	few	TRBJ2-3	CASSIARGQDTQYF	TGTGCCAGTAGTATAGCCAGGGGTCAAGATACGCAGTATTTT
TRBV10-3	NA	NA	TRBJ2-1	CATEHPPSYNEQFF	TGTGCCACCGAGCACCCCCCCTCCTACAATGAGCAGTTCTTC
TRBV7-6	TRBD1	few	TRBJ1-6	CASSQGQGALNSPLHF	TGTGCCAGCAGCCAAGGACAGGGGGCCCTGAATTCACCCCTCCACTTT
TRBV10-2	TRBD1	NA	TRBJ1-2	CASSGAGQGGTAAAF	TGCGCCAGCAGCGGCGCTGGACAGGGGGGTACGGCCGCCGCCTTC
TRBV29-1	NA	NA	TRBJ2-3	CSVEQQGSRDTQYF	TGCAGCGTTGAACAACAGGGTTCACGGGATACGCAGTATTTT
TRBV5-5	NA	NA	TRBJ1-5	CASSLLTGLNQPQHF	TGTGCCAGCAGCTTGCTTACAGGCCTTAATCAGCCCCAGCATTTT
TRBV4-1	TRBD2	NA	TRBJ2-3	CASSPRPPLAGGLYTQYF	TGCGCCAGCAGCCCTAGACCCCCCCTAGCGGGGGGTCTGTATACGCAGTATTTT
TRBV2	NA	NA	TRBJ1-4	CASKYPNSGKLFF	TGTGCCAGCAAATACCCTAACTCGGGAAAACTGTTTTTT
TRBV4-1	TRBD1	NA	TRBJ1-4	CASSRGQGDRTNEKLFF	TGCGCCAGCAGCCGGGGACAGGGGGACCGCACTAATGAAAAACTGTTTTTT
TRBV5-1	TRBD1	NA	TRBJ2-5	CASSTGQVQETQYF	TGCGCCAGCAGCACGGGACAGGTACAAGAGACCCAGTACTTC
TRBV9	NA	NA	TRBJ1-2	CASSVGIGDNYGYTF	TGTGCCAGCAGCGTAGGGATTGGAGATAACTATGGCTACACCTTC
TRBV5-1	TRBD1	NA	TRBJ2-7	CASSPTGEAYEQYF	TGCGCCAGCAGCCCGACAGGGGAGGCCTACGAGCAGTACTTC
TRBV7-2	TRBD2	NA	TRBJ2-1	CASSLVVAVRASGYNEQFF	TGTGCCAGCAGCTTAGTTGTGGCGGTGCGGGCTAGCGGGTACAATGAGCAGTTCTTC
TRBV4-3	NA	NA	TRBJ1-2	CASSQVGRALYGYTF	TGCGCCAGCAGCCAAGTAGGCAGGGCCCTCTATGGCTACACCTTC
TRBV7-8	TRBD1	NA	TRBJ1-4	CASSLGDRVSSWITNEKLFF	TGTGCCAGCAGCTTAGGAGACAGGGTTTCCTCTTGGATAACTAATGAAAAACTGTTTTTT
TRBV30	TRBD1	NA	TRBJ2-5	CAWSPHWTGPQETQYF	TGTGCCTGGAGTCCCCATTGGACAGGGCCCCAAGAGACCCAGTACTTC